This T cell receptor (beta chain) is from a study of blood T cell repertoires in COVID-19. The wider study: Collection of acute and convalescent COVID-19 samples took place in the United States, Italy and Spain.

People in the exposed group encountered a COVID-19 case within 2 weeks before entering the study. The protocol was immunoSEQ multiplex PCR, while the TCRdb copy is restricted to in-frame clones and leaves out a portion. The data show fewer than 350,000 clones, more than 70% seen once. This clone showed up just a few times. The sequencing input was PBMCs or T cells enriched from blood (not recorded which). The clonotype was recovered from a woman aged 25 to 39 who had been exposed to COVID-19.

The CDR3 DNA sequence: TGTGCCAGCTCACCGGTCTCGGGTTTCGAGCAGTACTTC. Translation: CASSPVSGFEQYF. This chain connects TRBV18 to TRBJ2-7; D is unresolved. Germline values: CDR1 KGHSH, CDR2 LQKENI. V gave up 3 bases and J gave up 6 bases, with 12 bases separating them. This CDR3 has 13 residues.